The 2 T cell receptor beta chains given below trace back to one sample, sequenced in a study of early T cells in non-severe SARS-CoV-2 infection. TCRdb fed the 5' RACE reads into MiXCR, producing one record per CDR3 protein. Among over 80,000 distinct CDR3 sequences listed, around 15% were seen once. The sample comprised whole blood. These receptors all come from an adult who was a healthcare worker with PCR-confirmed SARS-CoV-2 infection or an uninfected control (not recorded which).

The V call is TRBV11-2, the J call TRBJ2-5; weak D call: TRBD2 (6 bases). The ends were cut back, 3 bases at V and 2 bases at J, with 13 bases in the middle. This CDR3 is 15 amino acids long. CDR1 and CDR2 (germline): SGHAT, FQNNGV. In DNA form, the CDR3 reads TGTGCCAGCAGCTTGGTCGCGGGGAGACAAGAGACCCAGTACTTC. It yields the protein CASSLVAGRQETQYF.

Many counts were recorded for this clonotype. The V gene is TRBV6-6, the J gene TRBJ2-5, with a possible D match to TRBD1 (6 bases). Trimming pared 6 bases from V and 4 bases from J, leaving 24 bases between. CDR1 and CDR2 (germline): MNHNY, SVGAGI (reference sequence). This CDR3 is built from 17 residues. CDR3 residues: CASRPRRAGEVRETQYF. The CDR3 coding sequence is TGTGCCAGCAGACCCCGAAGGGCAGGGGAAGTGCGAGAGACCCAGTACTTC.